These T cell receptor beta chains were read from a single sample in a study of blood T cell repertoires in COVID-19. TCRdb's copy holds only in-frame clones and misses some; the assay was immunoSEQ multiplex PCR. Of 120,000 to 150,000 clones listed, approximately 84% are singletons. Sequenced: peripheral blood. These receptors were obtained from a human donor with acute or convalescent COVID-19. The donor label of this sample is uncertain. The conserved cysteine and the conserved F or W are not part of the CDR3 here. Each record gives: J gene, V gene, CDR3 protein.

j_gene: TRBJ1-1; v_gene: TRBV7-9; CDR3aa: ASSLAGTVEAF
j_gene: TRBJ1-2; v_gene: TRBV5-4; CDR3aa: ASSLEDSLSYGYT
j_gene: TRBJ1-1; v_gene: TRBV5-4; CDR3aa: ASSLTGQGPTEAF
j_gene: TRBJ1-2; v_gene: TRBV23-1; CDR3aa: ASSLRSTGVCGYT
j_gene: TRBJ1-1; v_gene: TRBV2; CDR3aa: ASKRQGNSEAF
j_gene: TRBJ1-4; v_gene: TRBV2; CDR3aa: ASSEAGGSGNEKLF
j_gene: TRBJ2-1; v_gene: TRBV10-3; CDR3aa: AISKTSGRPNEQF
j_gene: TRBJ2-7; v_gene: TRBV10-3; CDR3aa: AISGSYEQY
j_gene: TRBJ2-2; v_gene: TRBV4-2; CDR3aa: ASSQDSTGVTGELF
j_gene: TRBJ2-4; v_gene: TRBV7-2; CDR3aa: ASSFQGANIQY
j_gene: TRBJ1-3; v_gene: TRBV5-5; CDR3aa: ASSRDAQGGRDTIY
j_gene: TRBJ2-7; v_gene: TRBV7-2; CDR3aa: ASSPRTGQNEQY
j_gene: TRBJ1-2; v_gene: TRBV24-1; CDR3aa: ATSDGGARDLYGYT
j_gene: TRBJ2-2; v_gene: TRBV5-1; CDR3aa: ASSISSGGNTGELF
j_gene: TRBJ1-1; v_gene: TRBV5-1; CDR3aa: ASSSSGWATEAF
j_gene: TRBJ1-1; v_gene: TRBV18; CDR3aa: ASSPSGVEAF
j_gene: TRBJ2-5; v_gene: TRBV29-1; CDR3aa: SVRGWETQY
j_gene: TRBJ1-6; v_gene: TRBV7-2; CDR3aa: ASSLAGANSPLH
j_gene: TRBJ1-3; v_gene: TRBV5-5; CDR3aa: ASSFDRGNTIY
j_gene: TRBJ2-3; v_gene: TRBV7-2; CDR3aa: ASTLFDRGRRTDTQY
j_gene: TRBJ1-1; v_gene: TRBV6-2/TRBV6-3; CDR3aa: ASSYGGGTEAF
j_gene: TRBJ2-7; v_gene: TRBV4-3; CDR3aa: ASSQDRGVGYEQY
j_gene: TRBJ1-2; v_gene: TRBV7-6; CDR3aa: ASSSGTRKFYGYT
j_gene: TRBJ1-4; v_gene: TRBV11-2; CDR3aa: ASSLGVVATNEKLF
j_gene: TRBJ1-1; v_gene: TRBV19; CDR3aa: ASSIGGGRRNTEAF
j_gene: TRBJ1-2; v_gene: TRBV5-8; CDR3aa: ASNPTGEDYGYT
j_gene: TRBJ1-2; v_gene: TRBV9; CDR3aa: ASSVAGANYGYT
j_gene: TRBJ1-3; v_gene: TRBV19; CDR3aa: ASSITGSGNTIY
j_gene: TRBJ1-1; v_gene: TRBV7-2; CDR3aa: ASSPGSSTRRAF
j_gene: TRBJ1-2; v_gene: TRBV19; CDR3aa: ASSMRTGVRDYGYT